This paragraph reports one T cell receptor beta chain. What it binds is not known. This sample is part of a study of cytomegalovirus exposure and HLA in healthy donors. In the study overall: Among several hundred genotyped donors, 65% to 90% fell in the Caucasian-associated ancestry cluster. Study-level results: Reported performance of the classifier showed diagnosis of cytomegalovirus status with high specificity and sensitivity. Later on, an analysis showed TCR association rates differing by HLA locus, with DRB1 the most and HLA-C the fewest. Excluded were some V segments that proved indistinguishable, including TRBV6-2 and TRBV6-3.

Germline V gene data show CDR1 as WSHSY and CDR2 as SAAADI. The CDR3 runs to 13 residues. J lost 7 bases, V lost 9 bases, and 8 bases had no gene match. The PCR contained 60 Vbeta and 13 Jbeta primers. This table comes from immunoSEQ multiplex PCR, and its TCRdb copy is limited to in-frame clones, with some not included. In the table there are roughly 100,000 clones, over 80% of which are singletons. This sequence joins TRBV10-2 and TRBJ1-5; 8 nucleotides align to TRBD1. The sample was PBMCs. The receptor was derived from a man younger than 35 in good health and CMV-seronegative. CDR3 protein: CASGTGFWQPQHF. The CDR3 DNA reads TGCGCCAGTGGGACAGGCTTTTGGCAGCCCCAGCATTTT.